This TCR beta chain was captured in a study of blood T cells in healthy people across ages. Every sample had a minimum of 6 million PBMCs isolated. Combining a sample-barcoded 5' primer with a J-beta primer mix, a second PCR ran for about 7 to 11 cycles. Using its own MiXCR run on the 5' RACE reads, TCRdb lists one record per CDR3 protein. This sample has approximately 350,000 distinct CDR3 sequences; about 52% occur once, and the top ten carry 45% to 60%. This clonotype has more than one count but fewer than ten. The CDR3 runs to 11 residues. With 6 bases removed from V and 5 bases from J, the gap between germline ends came to 7 bases. CDR1 is MNHEY, CDR2 SMNVEV, per germline (reference sequence).

V gene TRBV27 combines with J gene TRBJ1-2; no clear D. The sequence was collected from a man in his sixties in good health. Sequencing input: blood. The CDR3 loop reads CASRPKYGYTF. In nucleotides, the CDR3 is TGTGCCAGCAGGCCCAAATATGGCTACACCTTC.